The TCR beta chain described here comes from a study of control samples from healthy donors and cancer patients. The V gene's germline CDR1 is SEHNR and CDR2 FQNEAQ (reference sequence). The CDR3 runs 15 residues. The germline V and J ends were trimmed by 5 bases and 0 bases, with 11 bases remaining between them. Sequencing used immunoSEQ multiplex PCR; TCRdb keeps in-frame clones, though not all of them. The sample has more than 140,000 clones; 94% are singletons. The receptor's source is a man aged 35 to 55 in good health. The V call is TRBV7-9, the J call TRBJ1-3; unclear D gene. The sample taken for sequencing was blood. This CDR3 is CASSPPAGSGNTIYF. The CDR3 DNA reads as TGTGCCAGCAGCCCCCCTGCGGGCTCTGGAAACACCATATATTTT.